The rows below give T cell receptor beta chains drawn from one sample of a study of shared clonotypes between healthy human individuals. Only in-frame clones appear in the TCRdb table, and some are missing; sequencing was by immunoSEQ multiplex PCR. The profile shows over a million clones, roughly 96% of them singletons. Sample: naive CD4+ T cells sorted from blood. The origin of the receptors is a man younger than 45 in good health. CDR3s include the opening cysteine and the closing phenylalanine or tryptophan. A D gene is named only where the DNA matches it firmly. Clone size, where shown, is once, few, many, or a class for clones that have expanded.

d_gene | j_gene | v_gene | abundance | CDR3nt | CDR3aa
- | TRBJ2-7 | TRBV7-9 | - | TGTGCCAGCAGCCGCGTGGGGGGGCAGGATTACGAGCAGTACTTC | CASSRVGGQDYEQYF
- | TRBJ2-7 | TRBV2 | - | TGTGCCAGCGGAGACGCAGGGTTTCCCTCCTACGAGCAGTACTTC | CASGDAGFPSYEQYF
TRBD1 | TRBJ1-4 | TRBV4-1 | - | TGCGCCAGCAGCCAACATAGGGACAGGGGTGCAACTAATGAAAAACTGTTTTTT | CASSQHRDRGATNEKLFF
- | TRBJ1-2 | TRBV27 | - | TGTGCCAGCAGCAGTCCTGGCGGAGGCTACACCTTC | CASSSPGGGYTF
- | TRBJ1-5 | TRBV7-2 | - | TGTGCCAGCAGCTCCCCCAACAATCAGCCCCAGCATTTT | CASSSPNNQPQHF
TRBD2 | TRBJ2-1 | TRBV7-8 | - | TGTGCCAGCAGCTTAGCGGGGGGGAGCAATGAGCAGTTCTTC | CASSLAGGSNEQFF
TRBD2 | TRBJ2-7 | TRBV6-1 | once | TGTGCCAGCAGTGAAACCACCGGGACTAGCGGGGGTTTGTACGAGCAGTACTTC | CASSETTGTSGGLYEQYF
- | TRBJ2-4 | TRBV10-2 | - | TGCGCCAGCAGTGATACCGGAGGGGGGGCCAAAAACATTCAGTACTTC | CASSDTGGGAKNIQYF
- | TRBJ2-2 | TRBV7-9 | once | TGTGCCAGCAGCTCAGGACCCGCCGTCCTGGACGGGGAGCTGTTTTTT | CASSSGPAVLDGELFF
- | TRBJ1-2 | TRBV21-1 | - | TGTGCCAGCAGCAAAGGATACGACAGGCCGAGCGGCGGCTACACCTTC | CASSKGYDRPSGGYTF
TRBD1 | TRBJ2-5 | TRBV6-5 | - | TGTGCCAGCAGGGGACAGGGGTTAGAGACCCAGTACTTC | CASRGQGLETQYF
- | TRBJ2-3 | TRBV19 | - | TGTGCCAGTAGTATAGGGGACCCATGGGATACGCAGTATTTT | CASSIGDPWDTQYF
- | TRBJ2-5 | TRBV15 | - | TGTGCCACCAGCAGTGGGGGCGGTGGCACCCAAGAGACCCAGTACTTC | CATSSGGGGTQETQYF
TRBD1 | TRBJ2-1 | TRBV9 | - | TGTGCCAGCAGCGTAGCCCGGACAGGGTACAATGAGCAGTTCTTC | CASSVARTGYNEQFF
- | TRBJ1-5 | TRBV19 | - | TGTGCCAGTAGATGGAGTTATAGCAATCAGCCCCAGCATTTT | CASRWSYSNQPQHF
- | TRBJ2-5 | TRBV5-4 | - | TGTGCGAGCGCCAGGGGCACGGAGGAGACCCAGTACTTC | CASARGTEETQYF
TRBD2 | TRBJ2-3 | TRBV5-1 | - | TGCGCCAGCAGCCCGACTAGCGGGAACACAGATACGCAGTATTTT | CASSPTSGNTDTQYF
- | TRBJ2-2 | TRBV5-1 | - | TGCGCCAGCAGCTTGGGAGGGGGAGCTAACACCGGGGAGCTGTTTTTT | CASSLGGGANTGELFF
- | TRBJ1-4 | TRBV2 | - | TGTGCCAGCAGCCTGGACAGATTAGATGAAAAACTGTTTTTT | CASSLDRLDEKLFF
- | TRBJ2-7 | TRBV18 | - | TGTGCCAGCTCACCACCAGACAGCTACGAGCAGTACTTC | CASSPPDSYEQYF
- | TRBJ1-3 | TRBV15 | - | TGTGCCACCAGCAGACGGACGGGCCGAAACACCATATATTTT | CATSRRTGRNTIYF
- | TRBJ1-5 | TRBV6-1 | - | TGTGCCAGCTTTCGGGAAGATCAGCCCCAGCATTTT | CASFREDQPQHF
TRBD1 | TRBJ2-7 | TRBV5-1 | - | TGTGCCAGCAGCGCCTCAGGGGGTATGGGCTACGAGCAGTACTTC | CASSASGGMGYEQYF
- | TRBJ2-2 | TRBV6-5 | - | TGTGCCAGCAGTTACTCAGCGGACGTCGGGGAGCTGTTTTTT | CASSYSADVGELFF
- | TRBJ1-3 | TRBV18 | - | TGTGCCAGCTCACCCCGGGCAGTCTCTGGAAACACCATATATTTT | CASSPRAVSGNTIYF